This passage covers 9 T cell receptor beta chains from one sample sequenced in a study of blood T cells in healthy people across ages. The second PCR ran roughly 6 to 12 cycles with a sample-barcoded 5' primer and J-beta primers. A single record per CDR3 protein comes from TCRdb applying MiXCR to the 5' RACE reads. The sample gives roughly 860,000 distinct CDR3 sequences, approximately 65% of which show up once; about a quarter is in the top ten. The sequenced sample was blood. These receptor sequences come from a man aged 25-45 years in good health.

This clonotype was picked up one time. The chain combines TRBV20-1 with TRBJ1-4; D is unresolved. The CDR3 covers 14 residues. V was shortened by 6 bases and J by 8 bases, with 19 bases between the two germline ends. Looked up from germline, CDR1 is DFQATT and CDR2 is SNEGSKA (reference sequence). The DNA of the CDR3 is TGCAGTGCGCCTCTCCGGGGAAGGAAGGAAAAACTGTTTTTT. Amino acids: CSAPLRGRKEKLFF.

The V and J genes are TRBV20-1 and TRBJ2-3; TRBD2 is a possible D gene (6 bases). The V gene lost 6 bases and the J gene lost 3 bases, with 22 bases spanning the gap. Looked up from germline, CDR1 is DFQATT and CDR2 is SNEGSKA (reference sequence). The CDR3 spans 16 residues. CDR3 residues: CSAHPPGRGGTDTQYF. The DNA for the CDR3 is TGCAGTGCCCACCCCCCGGGAAGGGGAGGTACAGATACGCAGTATTTT.

Written as DNA, the CDR3 is TGTGCCATCAGTTACACGGGGGACACAGATACGCAGTATTTT. Protein: CAISYTGDTDTQYF. This chain uses TRBV10-3 with TRBJ2-3; D is possibly TRBD2 (6 bases). CDR3 size: 14 residues. Germline CDR1 is ENHRY and CDR2 is SYGVKD. The V gene lost 5 bases and the J gene lost 2 bases, with 11 bases spanning the gap.

This clonotype was counted between two and nine times. The CDR3 region has the DNA TGCAGTGCTCTTCCGGGGGGCGGGGGAGCCAACTACAATGAGCAGTTCTTC. As protein: CSALPGGGGANYNEQFF. The rearrangement uses TRBV20-1 and TRBJ2-1, with a possible D match to TRBD2 (7 bases). Germline V gene data show CDR1 as DFQATT and CDR2 as SNEGSKA (reference sequence). The ends were cut back, 5 bases at V and 3 bases at J, with 23 bases in the middle. This CDR3 has 17 amino acids.

This sequence joins TRBV25-1 and TRBJ2-7, with D uncertain. CDR3 size: 12 residues. V lost 3 bases to trimming and J lost 5 bases, with 8 bases between them. Germline CDR1 MGHDK, CDR2 SYGVNS. In DNA, the CDR3 is TGTGCCAGCAGTGACCCTTCTAACGAGCAGTACTTC. It codes for CASSDPSNEQYF.

This chain joins TRBV20-1 and TRBJ2-7, with D tentatively TRBD1 or TRBD2 (5 bases each). Trimming removed 4 bases from V and 0 bases from J, with 13 bases in between. The CDR3 spans 14 residues. Germline lookup yields CDR1 DFQATT and CDR2 SNEGSKA (reference sequence). As DNA, the CDR3 is TGCAGTGCTACCCGGGACCCGAGCTCCTACGAGCAGTACTTC. Its translation: CSATRDPSSYEQYF.

Notes on this clonotype: Possible read error: a much larger clone is one base away. The rearrangement uses TRBV29-1 and TRBJ2-1; no reliable D call. Germline CDR1 reads SQVTM; CDR2 reads ANQGSEA. The CDR3 runs 12 residues. The CDR3 protein is CSPLSDNNKQFF. The DNA of the CDR3 is TGCAGCCCTTTGTCTGACAACAATAAGCAGTTCTTC.

The rearrangement links TRBV6-1 to TRBJ1-5; 10 nucleotides match TRBD1. V dropped 6 bases and J dropped 2; count of bases not matched to a gene: 7. The CDR3 length is 16 residues. Germline V lookup: CDR1 MNHNS, CDR2 SASEGT. The CDR3 protein is CASSIDRGLGNQPQHF. The CDR3 DNA sequence: TGTGCCAGCAGCATAGACAGGGGGCTGGGCAATCAGCCCCAGCATTTT.

Note on this clonotype: A much larger clone lies one base from this, so it may be a read error. V and J are TRBV7-8 and TRBJ2-3; 7 nucleotides align to TRBD1. This CDR3 spans 14 amino acids. From germline, CDR1 is SGHVS and CDR2 FQNEAQ. CDR3: CAGSKGQVADTQYF. The CDR3, as DNA: TGTGCCGGCAGCAAAGGACAGGTAGCAGATACGCAGTATTTT.